This T cell receptor (beta chain) was recovered during a study of human T cells and chemical hapten exposure. General study results and limits: While controls formed fewer of them, expanded TCRs formed significantly more large CDR3 similarity clusters.

This sample's time point: patch test 2, 6 weeks after DPC sensitization. Treatment here: therapeutic diphenylcyclopropenone sensitization with weekly scalp DPC. In TCRdb, the RACE reads were re-called with MiXCR into one record per CDR3 protein. Among about 350,000 distinct CDR3 sequences listed, around 6% were seen once. The V end lost 0 bases, the J end lost 4 bases, and 15 bases lay between the germline ends. The germline V gene encodes CDR1 DFQATT and CDR2 SNEGSKA (reference sequence). The CDR3 runs 15 residues. This clonotype was observed at least ten times. Its antigen is not identified. This sequence joins TRBV20-1 and TRBJ1-2, with D possibly being TRBD1 (6 bases). Sequences were derived from whole blood, sampled in connection with sensitization to the hapten diphenylcyclopropenone (DPC). This TCR came from a woman aged 18 to 35 with alopecia areata. Some clones in this sample may be carry-over from other donors' samples. CDR3 bases: TGCAGTGCTAGAGATTGGGGCAGGGGTCCCTATGGCTACACCTTC. The encoded protein is CSARDWGRGPYGYTF.